This TCR beta chain was captured by sequencing in a study of beta chain features in type 1 diabetes (dated by TCRdb to between 2018 and 2020). About the study as a whole: Mean age, gender distribution, total cell number and subset yield were not different between patients and healthy donors. A total of about 100,000,000 sorted cells were examined across all samples, and RNA yield correlated strongly with the number of cells per subset. The study compared TCRB repertoires of sorted circulating CD4+ T cell subsets between recently diagnosed type 1 diabetes patients and matched healthy donors. Naive and central memory subsets were obtained from all 30 or so donors, but regulatory and stem cell-like memory subsets were isolated from only 8 patients and roughly eight healthy donors.

All of the isolated RNA was reverse transcribed with the High Capacity cDNA Reverse Transcription Kit, so expressed TCRB transcripts were sequenced. Deep immunoSEQ sequencing was applied to naive, central memory and regulatory T cell samples, giving an average of approximately 4 million total reads per sample. Sorted cells were lysed in RLT buffer, and RNA was extracted using DNase-treated RNeasy Micro or Mini kits according to cell number. To prevent cross-contamination, every cell subset was processed on its own, while patient and healthy donor samples were processed together. The immunoSEQ multiplex PCR was used to amplify TCRB sequences from cDNA, yielding 87-bp fragments that span the CDR3 region. Sequencing of the amplicons was done on the Illumina HiSeq platform. Per the original workflow: PCR bias was corrected computationally using synthetic template baselines, and reads within Hamming distance 2 were collapsed, with unmergeable singletons discarded. By aligning reads against IMGT, V, D and J genes, CDR3 length, and insertions or deletions at six rearrangement sites were assigned. Within each subset, clonotype counts were normalized to sorted cell number, after which true diversity and Gini coefficients were computed with the tcR R package. The overlap coefficient, calculated on TCRB nucleotide sequences, was used to quantify repertoire sharing. The clones in this table, taken by TCRdb from immuneACCESS, are in-frame only. Not every clone is retained; where verified, under half of the shortfall comes from an unresolved V gene, and the cause of the rest is unknown. The V and J calls and clone size come from that table; D and trimming were worked out from the DNA. This sample is represented by 330,000 or so clones; approximately 15% of them were singletons. The ten largest account for about 6.6% of the sample.

This clone was observed a few times. Its antigen specificity is not known. The input lacks base qualities; no much larger clone sits a single base away. General study outcomes and caveats: In all four CD4+ subsets, TCRB CDR3 length was moderately but significantly shorter in type 1 diabetes patients. Naive, central memory and regulatory TCRB repertoires appeared to be more alike among patients than among healthy donors. At VDJ recombination sites, type 1 diabetes patients had fewer insertions and more deleted nucleotides, which implies abnormalities in thymic rearrangement. Only small numbers of individuals were included in the HLA sub-analyses, which left unresolved whether HLA type had any influence on TCRB rearrangement. Because cDNA was sequenced instead of genomic DNA, highly expressing activated cells could be over-represented, though the groups showed no difference in activation or CD3 levels. Shorter templates might have been favored by PCR, but patient and control samples were amplified and corrected together, so both groups would have been affected equally by any skew.

V is pared back by 5 bases and J by 8 bases, with 10 bases lying between the germline termini. The CDR3, cysteine through phenylalanine, is 13 amino acids long. Only the CDR3 part of the read is kept: 39 bases, read in frame from the first base. Sequences MNHEY (CDR1) and SVGAGI (CDR2) are obtained from the germline V gene. From each donor, a single peripheral blood sample of about 100 mL on average was drawn into heparinised tubes. Using a panel that included CD45RO, CCR7, CD25, CD127, CD95 and CD27, naive, central memory, regulatory and stem cell-like memory CD4+ T cells were sorted on a BD FACSAria II. All sorted populations exceeded 98% purity. PBMCs were isolated right away by Lymphoprep density gradient centrifugation and were stained directly, without culture. So that batch effects would be minimized, each experiment stained and sorted samples in pairs, pairing one healthy donor with one patient.

This receptor chain uses TRBV6-5 and TRBJ1-6, with the D gene not confidently named. This sequence originates from a man under 40 in good health. Sequencing was done on a sample of central memory CD4+ T cells from blood. The CDR3 reads CASSRGRDSPLHF. In nucleotides, the sequence is TGTGCCAGCAGTCGGGGTCGGGATTCACCCCTCCACTTT.